Listed below are T cell receptor beta chains from one sample, sequenced in a study of blood T cell repertoires in COVID-19. Only in-frame clones appear in the TCRdb table, and some are missing; sequencing was by immunoSEQ multiplex PCR. The sample holds under 350,000 clones, about 86% seen once. The sequenced material came from PBMCs or T cells enriched from blood (not recorded which). The receptor source for this set is a woman between 40 and 50 years old with acute COVID-19. Each CDR3 is given with its conserved first and last residue. D genes are given only for firm matches. Expanded clones get a size class; other rows say once, few or many, or leave the size out.

TRBD1	NA	TRBJ1-2	TRBV28	CASSPRQGGYTF	TGTGCCAGCAGTCCAAGACAGGGGGGCTACACCTTC
TRBD1	NA	TRBJ1-1	TRBV5-5	CASSSTGTGYTEAFF	TGTGCCAGCAGCTCTACCGGGACAGGGTACACTGAAGCTTTCTTT
NA	NA	TRBJ1-2	TRBV6-5	CASRYPEGGHYTF	TGTGCCAGCAGATACCCGGAGGGCGGTCACTACACCTTC
NA	NA	TRBJ2-7	TRBV6-5	CASKFGALSYEQYF	TGTGCCAGCAAGTTTGGGGCCCTTTCCTACGAGCAGTACTTC
TRBD2	NA	TRBJ2-7	TRBV6-5	CASSYSGRASYEQYF	TGTGCCAGCAGTTACAGCGGGAGGGCCTCCTACGAGCAGTACTTC
TRBD2	NA	TRBJ2-5	TRBV4-2	CASSSLAGGQETQYF	TGTGCCAGCAGCTCGCTAGCGGGGGGGCAGGAGACCCAGTACTTC
NA	NA	TRBJ2-5	TRBV5-1	CASSLGGGQETQYF	TGCGCCAGCAGCTTGGGCGGAGGCCAAGAGACCCAGTACTTC
NA	few	TRBJ1-6	TRBV6-6	CASSHSGDSPLHF	TGTGCCAGCAGCCATTCAGGGGACTCACCCCTCCACTTT
NA	NA	TRBJ1-5	TRBV7-2	CASSLVAGARGQPQHF	TGTGCCAGCAGCTTAGTCGCAGGGGCGAGAGGGCAGCCCCAGCATTTT
NA	NA	TRBJ2-7	TRBV21-1	CASNTIKAGTPLEQYF	TGTGCCAGCAACACCATAAAAGCTGGGACTCCCCTCGAGCAGTACTTC
NA	NA	TRBJ1-1	TRBV13	CASSSRWEGWTEAFF	TGTGCCAGCAGCTCGAGATGGGAGGGGTGGACTGAAGCTTTCTTT
TRBD1	NA	TRBJ1-1	TRBV6-5	CASTHDRAAEAFF	TGTGCCAGCACCCATGACAGGGCGGCTGAAGCTTTCTTT
NA	NA	TRBJ1-5	TRBV7-2	CASSLRESQPQHF	TGTGCCAGCAGCTTACGGGAAAGTCAGCCCCAGCATTTT
TRBD1	NA	TRBJ2-3	TRBV9	CASSAGQEADTQYF	TGTGCCAGCAGCGCCGGACAGGAGGCAGATACGCAGTATTTT
TRBD2	NA	TRBJ2-4	TRBV28	CASSFVTSGLDIQYF	TGTGCCAGCAGTTTTGTGACTAGCGGGCTAGACATTCAGTACTTC